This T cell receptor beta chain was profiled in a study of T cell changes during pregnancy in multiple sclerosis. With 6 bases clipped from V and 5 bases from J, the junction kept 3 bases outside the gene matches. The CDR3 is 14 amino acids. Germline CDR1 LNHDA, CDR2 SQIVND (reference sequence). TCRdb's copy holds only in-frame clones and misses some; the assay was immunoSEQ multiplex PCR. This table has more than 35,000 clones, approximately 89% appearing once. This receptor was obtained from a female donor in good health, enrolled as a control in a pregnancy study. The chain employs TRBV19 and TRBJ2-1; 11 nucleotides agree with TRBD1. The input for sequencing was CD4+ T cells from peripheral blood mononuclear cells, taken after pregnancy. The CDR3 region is CASSWTGGHNEQFF. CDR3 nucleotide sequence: TGTGCCAGTAGCTGGACAGGGGGCCACAATGAGCAGTTCTTC.